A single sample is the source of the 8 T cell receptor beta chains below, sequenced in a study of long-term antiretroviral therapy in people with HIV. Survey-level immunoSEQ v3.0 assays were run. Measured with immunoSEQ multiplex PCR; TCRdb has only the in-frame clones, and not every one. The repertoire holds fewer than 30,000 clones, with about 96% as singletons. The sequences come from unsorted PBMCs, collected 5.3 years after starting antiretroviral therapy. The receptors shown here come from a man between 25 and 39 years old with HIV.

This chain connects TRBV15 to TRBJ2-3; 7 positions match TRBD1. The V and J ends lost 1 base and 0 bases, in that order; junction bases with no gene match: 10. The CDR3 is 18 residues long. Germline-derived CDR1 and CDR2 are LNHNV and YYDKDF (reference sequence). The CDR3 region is CATSRALTTGPSTDTQYF. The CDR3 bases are TGTGCCACCAGCAGAGCACTTACGACAGGGCCCAGCACAGATACGCAGTATTTT.

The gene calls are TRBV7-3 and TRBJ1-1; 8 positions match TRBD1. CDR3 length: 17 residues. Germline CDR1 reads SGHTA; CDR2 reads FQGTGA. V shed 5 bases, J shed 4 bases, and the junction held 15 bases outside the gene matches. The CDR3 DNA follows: TGTGCCAGCAGCCCTTCTCTCGGACAGGGCGGAAGCACTGAAGCTTTCTTT. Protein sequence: CASSPSLGQGGSTEAFF. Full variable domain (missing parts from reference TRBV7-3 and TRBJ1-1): GAGVSQTPSNKVTEKGKYVELRCDPISGHTALYWYRQSLGQGPEFLIYFQGTGAADDSGLPNDRFFAVRPEGSVSTLKIQRTERGDSAVYLCASSPSLGQGGSTEAFFGQGTRLTVV.

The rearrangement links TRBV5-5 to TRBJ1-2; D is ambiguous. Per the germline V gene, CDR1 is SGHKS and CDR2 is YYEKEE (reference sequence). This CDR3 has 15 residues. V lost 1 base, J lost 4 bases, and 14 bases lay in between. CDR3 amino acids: CASSLSRTAGYGYTF. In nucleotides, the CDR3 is TGTGCCAGCAGCTTGTCGCGAACAGCGGGCTATGGCTACACCTTC.

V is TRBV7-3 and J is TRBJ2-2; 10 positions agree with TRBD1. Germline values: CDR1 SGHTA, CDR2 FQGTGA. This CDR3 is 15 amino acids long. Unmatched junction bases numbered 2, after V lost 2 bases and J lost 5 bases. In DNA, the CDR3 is TGTGCCAGCAGCTTACAGGGACAGGGGACCGGGGAGCTGTTTTTT. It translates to CASSLQGQGTGELFF.

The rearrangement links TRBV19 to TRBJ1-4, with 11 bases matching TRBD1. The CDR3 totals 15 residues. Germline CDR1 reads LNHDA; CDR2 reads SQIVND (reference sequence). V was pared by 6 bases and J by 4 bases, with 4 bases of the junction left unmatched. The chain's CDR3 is CASRDRGRGNEKLFF. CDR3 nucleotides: TGTGCCAGTAGGGACAGGGGGCGAGGTAATGAAAAACTGTTTTTT.

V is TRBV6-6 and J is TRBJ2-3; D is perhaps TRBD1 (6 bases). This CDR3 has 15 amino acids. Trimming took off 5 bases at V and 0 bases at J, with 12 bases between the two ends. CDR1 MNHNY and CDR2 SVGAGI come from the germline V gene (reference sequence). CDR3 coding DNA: TGTGCCAGCAGTGACACGGGACACAGCACAGATACGCAGTATTTT. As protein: CASSDTGHSTDTQYF.

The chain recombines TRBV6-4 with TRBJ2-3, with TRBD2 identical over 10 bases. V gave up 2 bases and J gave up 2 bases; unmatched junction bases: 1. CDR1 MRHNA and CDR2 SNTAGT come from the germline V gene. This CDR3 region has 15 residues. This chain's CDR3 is CASSDSGGATDTQYF. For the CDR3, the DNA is TGTGCCAGCAGTGACAGCGGGGGGGCCACAGATACGCAGTATTTT.

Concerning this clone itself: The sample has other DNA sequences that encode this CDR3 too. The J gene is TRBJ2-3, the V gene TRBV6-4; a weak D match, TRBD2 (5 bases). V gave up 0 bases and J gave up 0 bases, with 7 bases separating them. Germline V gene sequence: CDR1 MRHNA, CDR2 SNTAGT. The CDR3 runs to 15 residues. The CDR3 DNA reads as TGTGCCAGCAGTGACTCTGCGGGTAGCACAGATACGCAGTATTTT. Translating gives CASSDSAGSTDTQYF.